Each of the 3 T cell receptor beta chains below was sequenced from the same sample in a study of blood T cell repertoires in COVID-19. Using immunoSEQ multiplex PCR, the repertoire was profiled, and TCRdb retains in-frame clones only, with some absent. Altogether roughly 200,000 clones are present, 86% being singletons, with the ten largest covering around 5.7%. The sequenced material came from PBMCs or T cells enriched from blood (not recorded which). These receptors were obtained from a man aged 40-49 years with acute COVID-19.

The CDR3 is CASSGEEGEGEFF. DNA of the CDR3: TGTGCCAGCAGCGGAGAAGAGGGGGAGGGGGAGTTCTTC. V is TRBV7-9 and J is TRBJ2-1, with D possibly being TRBD2 (7 bases). Germline loops: CDR1 SEHNR, CDR2 FQNEAQ (reference sequence). The CDR3 runs to 13 residues. V lost 5 bases and J 14 bases, leaving 19 bases between the germline ends.

The chain carries TRBV6-5 and TRBJ1-1, with TRBD1 identical over 7 bases. The V gene end was trimmed by 2 bases and the J gene end by 4 bases; junction bases not matched to a gene: 1. Germline CDR1 MNHEY, CDR2 SVGAGI. This CDR3 has 13 amino acids. CDR3 sequence: CASSYAGGTEAFF. CDR3 nucleotides: TGTGCCAGCAGTTACGCAGGGGGCACTGAAGCTTTCTTT.

This clone occurred a few times. This rearrangement joins TRBV2 to TRBJ1-1; tentatively, D is TRBD1 (6 bases). V shed 6 bases and J shed 9 bases, with 11 bases lying between them. The germline gives CDR1 SNHLY, CDR2 FYNNEI. This CDR3 has 11 residues. The CDR3 reads CASSTGTQAFF. The CDR3 coding sequence is TGTGCCAGCAGCACCGGGACACAAGCTTTCTTT.